This T cell receptor (beta chain) appears in the sequencing data of a study of T cell responses to AZD1222 COVID-19 vaccine. Whole-study findings and limits: White British ancestry dominated among donors, who included more females, and clonal diversity was possibly underestimated. Seropositive at baseline were only six or seven AZD1222 recipients. No day 14 peak samples; only post-peak repertoires were characterized.

Pooled together were second doses at about 4 or about 12 weeks. The protocol was immunoSEQ multiplex PCR, while the TCRdb copy is restricted to in-frame clones and leaves out a portion. The top ten hold 5% to 6% of the sample, which has tens of thousands of clones, just over 90% seen once. A few counts support this clone. Its matching antigen is unknown. The CDR3 totals 14 residues. The V end was cut by 4 bases, the J end by 5 bases, with 14 bases between. Germline CDR1 is MNHEY and CDR2 is SVGAGI. This chain connects TRBV6-5 to TRBJ1-1; no clear D gene. The clonotype originates from an adult who received the AZD1222 COVID-19 vaccine. The source material was peripheral blood, sampled 28 days after the second AZD1222 dose. The CDR3 sequence: CASSSQARSTEAFF. The CDR3 DNA reads TGTGCCAGCAGTTCCCAGGCTCGTAGTACTGAAGCTTTCTTT.